Sequencing of this T cell receptor (beta chain) was carried out in a study of T-cell memory formation after mild COVID-19. To note about this clonotype: Its antigen is as yet unknown.

V lost 5 bases and J lost 0, with 7 bases in between. The CDR3 is 12 residues long. Per germline, CDR1 GTSNPN and CDR2 SVGIG (reference sequence). cDNA libraries for TCR alpha and TCR beta, carrying sample barcodes and UMIs, came from 5'RACE with constant-segment primers. A single record per CDR3 protein comes from TCRdb applying MiXCR to the 5' RACE reads. This sample has about 500,000 distinct CDR3 sequences, with around 20% found just once. Findings and limits, study-wide: Clones contracting over day 15 to 85 were CD4/CD8 balanced, with later expanders leaning CD4+.

The TCR comes from an adult woman who had mild COVID-19 (a few samples of this study predate the infection). Cell type and time point are not known. The sequenced material came from PBMCs or a T cell subset sorted from them (not recorded which). The gene calls are TRBV30 and TRBJ1-2; D may be TRBD1 (5 bases). The CDR3 bases are TGTGCCTGGGACAGAGCTAACTATGGCTACACCTTC. Residues: CAWDRANYGYTF.